The source of this T cell receptor (beta chain) is a study of CD8+ T cells in alopecia areata. The sequencing template was cDNA reverse transcribed from extracted RNA. Produced via immunoSEQ multiplex PCR; TCRdb's table is partial and in-frame only. The sample comprises some 110,000 clones, roughly 66% of which are singletons, and around 2.7% rests with the top ten. CDR3 length: 11 residues. Trimming cost V 8 bases and J 8 bases, with 15 bases left between them. Looked up from germline, CDR1 is SQVTM and CDR2 is ANQGSEA. In regard to this clone: Its target is not known.

Study-level findings and limits: Lesional scalp exceeded normal scalp in clonality, especially in alopecia totalis/universalis. Scalp sample sequencing also detects resident alphabeta T cells of normal skin. Among patients, TCR sharing was less clear than in mice, a difference possibly due in part to HLA diversity in the patient population.

The V and J genes are TRBV29-1 and TRBJ1-1; D might be TRBD1 (5 bases). Material: CD4+ T cells sorted from blood. The clonotype comes from a human donor in good health. The CDR3 DNA reads TGCAGCCCTCGGTGGGGGGGGGAAGCTTTCTTT. Translation gives CSPRWGGEAFF.